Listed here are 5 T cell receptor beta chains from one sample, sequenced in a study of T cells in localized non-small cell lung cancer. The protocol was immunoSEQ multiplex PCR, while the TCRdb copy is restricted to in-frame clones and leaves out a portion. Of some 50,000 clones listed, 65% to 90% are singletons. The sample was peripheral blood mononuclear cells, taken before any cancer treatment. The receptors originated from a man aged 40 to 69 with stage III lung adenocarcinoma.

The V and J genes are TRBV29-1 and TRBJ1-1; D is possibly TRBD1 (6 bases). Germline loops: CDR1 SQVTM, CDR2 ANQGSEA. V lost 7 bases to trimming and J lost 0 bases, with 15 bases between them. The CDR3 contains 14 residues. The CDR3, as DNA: TGCAGCGGAACACGACAGGCCATGAACACTGAAGCTTTCTTT. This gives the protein CSGTRQAMNTEAFF.

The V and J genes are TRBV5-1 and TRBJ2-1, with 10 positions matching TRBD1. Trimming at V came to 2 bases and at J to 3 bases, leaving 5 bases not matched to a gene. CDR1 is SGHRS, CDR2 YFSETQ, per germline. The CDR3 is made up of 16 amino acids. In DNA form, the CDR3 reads TGCGCCAGCAGCTTATATGGACAGGGGGACTACAATGAGCAGTTCTTC. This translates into CASSLYGQGDYNEQFF.

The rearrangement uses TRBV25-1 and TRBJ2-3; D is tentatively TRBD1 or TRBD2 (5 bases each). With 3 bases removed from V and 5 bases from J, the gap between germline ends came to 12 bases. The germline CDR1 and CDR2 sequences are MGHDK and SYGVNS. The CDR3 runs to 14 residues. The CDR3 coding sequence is TGTGCCAGCAGTGATTCGGGGCTACTAGATACGCAGTATTTT. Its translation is CASSDSGLLDTQYF.

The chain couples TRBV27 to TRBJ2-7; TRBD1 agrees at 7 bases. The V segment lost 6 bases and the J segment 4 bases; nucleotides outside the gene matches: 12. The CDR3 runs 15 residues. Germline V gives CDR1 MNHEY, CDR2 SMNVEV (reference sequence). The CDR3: CASSPMGRQGYEQYF. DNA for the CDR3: TGTGCCAGCAGCCCCATGGGGCGACAGGGTTACGAGCAGTACTTC.

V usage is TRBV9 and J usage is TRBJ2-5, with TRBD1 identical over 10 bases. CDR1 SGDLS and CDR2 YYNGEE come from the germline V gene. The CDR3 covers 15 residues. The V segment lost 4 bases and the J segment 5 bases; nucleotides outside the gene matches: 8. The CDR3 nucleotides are TGTGCCAGCAGCCCATGGACAGGGGGGGAGGAGACCCAGTACTTC. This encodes CASSPWTGGEETQYF.